This passage covers 24 T cell receptor beta chains from one sample sequenced in a study of blood T cell repertoires in COVID-19. The assay was immunoSEQ multiplex PCR, and TCRdb's table has in-frame clones only and misses some. The repertoire consists of under 200,000 clones, with roughly 88% occurring once and the leading ten covering over 10%. Material: PBMCs or T cells enriched from blood (not recorded which). The source is a woman in her sixties who had recovered from COVID-19.

The chain recombines TRBV11-2 with TRBJ2-3, with unresolved D. CDR3 length equals 15 residues. The V end was cut by 5 bases, the J end by 1 base, with 13 bases between. Germline V gene sequence: CDR1 SGHAT, CDR2 FQNNGV. CDR3 amino acids: CASSRVAARTDTQYF. CDR3 DNA: TGTGCCAGCAGCCGGGTGGCAGCGCGCACAGATACGCAGTATTTT.

This chain uses TRBV5-8 with TRBJ1-2, with D uncertain. This CDR3 contains 13 residues. V lost 2 bases, J lost 5 bases, and 10 bases lay in between. Germline CDR1 and CDR2: SGHTS and YDEGEE. This CDR3 is CASSFETRYGYTF. The DNA for the CDR3 is TGTGCCAGCAGCTTCGAGACACGGTATGGCTACACCTTC.

The V gene is TRBV28, the J gene TRBJ1-2, with D hard to call. CDR3 length: 12 residues. Trimming shortened V by 5 bases and J by 4 bases, and 8 bases separated the two germline ends. Per the germline V gene, CDR1 is MDHEN and CDR2 is SYDVKM. CDR3 in DNA: TGTGCCAGCAGTCTGACACCCTATGGCTACACCTTC. Translating gives CASSLTPYGYTF.

The rearrangement uses TRBV19 and TRBJ1-4; 9 nucleotides line up with TRBD1. The length of the CDR3 is 15 residues. Germline values: CDR1 LNHDA, CDR2 SQIVND (reference sequence). The V gene end was trimmed by 5 bases and the J gene end by 8 bases; junction bases not matched to a gene: 9. The CDR3 DNA is TGTGCCAGTAGTGCCACAGGGGGCGCGAGGGAAAAACTGTTTTTT. This codes for CASSATGGAREKLFF.

This chain connects TRBV10-3 to TRBJ1-1, with 9 bases matching TRBD1. V was pared by 8 bases and J by 2 bases, with 9 bases of the junction left unmatched. The CDR3 consists of 15 residues. Germline loops: CDR1 ENHRY, CDR2 SYGVKD. CDR3 sequence: CAIRTGVIPNTEAFF. The CDR3 nucleotides read TGTGCCATCCGGACAGGGGTTATCCCTAACACTGAAGCTTTCTTT.

The V gene is TRBV12-3 or TRBV12-4, the J gene TRBJ2-5; perhaps TRBD2 as D (5 bases). Deletions cut 6 bases from V and 4 bases from J, with 6 bases between. CDR3 size: 11 residues. The CDR3 spells CASSGGETQYF. The CDR3 DNA sequence: TGTGCCAGCAGCGGAGGAGAGACCCAGTACTTC.

This clone was counted only a few times. The chain is built from TRBV3-1 (or the pseudogene TRBV3-2) and TRBJ2-7; D might be TRBD1 (5 bases). Per germline, CDR1 LGHDT and CDR2 YNNKEL (reference sequence). V lost 1 base to trimming and J lost 0 bases, with 10 bases between them. The CDR3 has 15 residues. CDR3 in DNA: TGTGCCAGCAGCCAAGGAACAGGCCTCTCCTACGAGCAGTACTTC. This translates into CASSQGTGLSYEQYF.

This rearrangement joins TRBV5-5 to TRBJ1-5; 9 positions agree with TRBD1. The junction had 8 bases not matched to a gene; V was cut back by 4 bases and J by 9 bases. This CDR3 comprises 14 residues. Per the germline V gene, CDR1 is SGHKS and CDR2 is YYEKEE (reference sequence). The DNA for the CDR3 is TGTGCCAGCAGCCCCGGGACAGGGTCAGCGCCCCAGCATTTT. It codes for CASSPGTGSAPQHF.

Only one count was recorded for this clone. The chain carries TRBV19 and TRBJ1-5; D gene uncertain. Germline assignment: CDR1 LNHDA and CDR2 SQIVND (reference sequence). CDR3 length: 13 amino acids. The V end was cut by 3 bases, the J end by 5 bases, with 8 bases between. CDR3 nucleotide sequence: TGTGCCAGTAGTATTATCGGGGATCAGCCCCAGCATTTT. This translates into CASSIIGDQPQHF.

The gene calls are TRBV2 and TRBJ2-1; TRBD2 agrees at 9 bases. Trimming took 3 bases from V and 5 from J; bases not matched to a gene: 5. The CDR3 sequence is 15 residues long. From germline, CDR1 is SNHLY and CDR2 FYNNEI. In DNA form, the CDR3 reads TGTGCCAGCAGTGATCTAGCGGGGAGTAACAATGAGCAGTTCTTC. Residues: CASSDLAGSNNEQFF.

In this sample, this clone turned up a few times. The chain links TRBV10-3 to TRBJ1-4; D not resolved. This CDR3 has 15 amino acids. V shed 0 bases and J shed 5 bases, with 10 bases lying between them. CDR1 is ENHRY, CDR2 SYGVKD, per germline. In DNA, the CDR3 is TGTGCCATCAGTGAGTCGAGTGGTTTGAATGAAAAACTGTTTTTT. It translates to CAISESSGLNEKLFF.

V is TRBV24-1 and J is TRBJ2-5, with TRBD2 matching over 7 bases. Germline assignment: CDR1 KGHDR and CDR2 SFDVKD. V lost 2 bases and J lost 4; bases outside the gene matches: 0. This CDR3 region has 13 residues. As DNA, the CDR3 is TGTGCCACCAGTGATTGGGGGGGAGAGACCCAGTACTTC. Translating it yields CATSDWGGETQYF.

CDR3 in DNA: TGTGCCAGCAGCGTGGATGGGCGGGAGAACACTGAAGCTTTCTTT. Residues: CASSVDGRENTEAFF. The V and J genes are TRBV9 and TRBJ1-1; D gene uncertain. The CDR3 spans 15 residues. Germline V gives CDR1 SGDLS, CDR2 YYNGEE. The ends were cut back, 2 bases at V and 1 base at J, with 12 bases in the middle.

This clone was found a few times. The J gene is TRBJ1-2, the V gene TRBV29-1; the match to TRBD1 covers 9 bases. Germline V gene lookup returns CDR1 SQVTM and CDR2 ANQGSEA. The CDR3 extends over 14 amino acids. Trimming cost V 6 bases and J 6 bases; bases outside gene matches: 11. The CDR3 nucleotides read TGCAGCGTGGCACAGGGGGCGTCCGTGGATGGCTACACCTTC. Translation: CSVAQGASVDGYTF.

The J gene is TRBJ1-4, the V gene TRBV28; 10 bases match TRBD1. The germline V gene encodes CDR1 MDHEN and CDR2 SYDVKM. The trim removed 3 bases at V and 4 bases at J, leaving 8 bases unmatched. The CDR3 contains 17 residues. The CDR3 sequence: CASSLPGTGALNEKLFF. The CDR3 DNA sequence: TGTGCCAGCAGTTTGCCCGGGACAGGGGCCCTTAATGAAAAACTGTTTTTT.

The V call is TRBV2, the J call TRBJ1-1; D ambiguous. The CDR3 covers 13 residues. CDR1 is SNHLY, CDR2 FYNNEI, per germline. The germline V and J ends were trimmed by 7 bases and 4 bases, with 13 bases remaining between them. CDR3 in amino acids: CASNPGLTTEAFF. CDR3 nucleotide sequence: TGTGCCAGCAACCCGGGGTTGACCACTGAAGCTTTCTTT. Filled out from reference TRBV2 and TRBJ1-1, the complete variable domain reads EPEVTQTPSHQVTQMGQEVILRCVPISNHLYFYWYRQILGQKVEFLVSFYNNEISEKSEIFDDQFSVERPDGSNFTLKIRSTKLEDSAMYFCASNPGLTTEAFFGQGTRLTVV.

The V and J genes are TRBV29-1 and TRBJ1-6; 7 bases map to TRBD1. The CDR3 covers 12 residues. Germline loops: CDR1 SQVTM, CDR2 ANQGSEA. The V segment lost 7 bases and the J segment 5 bases; nucleotides outside the gene matches: 2. Here the CDR3 reads CSAGQDNSPLHF. DNA for the CDR3: TGCAGCGCCGGACAGGATAATTCACCCCTCCACTTT.

The V gene is TRBV7-9, the J gene TRBJ1-5; no clear D gene. Trimming pared 4 bases from V and 0 bases from J, leaving 10 bases between. Germline values: CDR1 SEHNR, CDR2 FQNEAQ (reference sequence). CDR3 length equals 15 residues. The CDR3 spells CASSYNGDSNQPQHF. In DNA form, the CDR3 reads TGTGCCAGCAGCTATAACGGGGATAGCAATCAGCCCCAGCATTTT.

This rearrangement joins TRBV28 to TRBJ1-2, with 9 bases fitting TRBD1. The CDR3 spans 13 residues. Germline V gene data show CDR1 as MDHEN and CDR2 as SYDVKM. V was pared by 4 bases and J by 8 bases, with 5 bases of the junction left unmatched. CDR3 residues: CASSSGTGLGYTF. The CDR3 DNA reads TGTGCCAGCAGTTCCGGGACAGGGCTGGGCTACACCTTC.

V is TRBV3-1 (or the pseudogene TRBV3-2) and J is TRBJ2-7, with TRBD2 matching over 8 bases. The CDR3 totals 14 residues. Germline CDR1 and CDR2: LGHDT and YNNKEL (reference sequence). Unmatched junction bases numbered 6, after V lost 3 bases and J lost 5 bases. CDR3: CASSQGLGSNEQYF. The CDR3 bases are TGTGCCAGCAGCCAGGGACTAGGAAGTAACGAGCAGTACTTC.

The J gene is TRBJ2-5, the V gene TRBV5-1; 7 positions agree with TRBD2. With V trimmed by 4 bases and J by 4 bases, 10 bases remained unmatched. Germline loops: CDR1 SGHRS, CDR2 YFSETQ. The CDR3 extends over 15 amino acids. The CDR3 DNA follows: TGCGCCAGCAGCCCCGGGAGGATTACGGGAGAGACCCAGTACTTC. Translation gives CASSPGRITGETQYF.

The V gene is TRBV11-1, the J gene TRBJ2-5, with 9 bases identical to TRBD1. This CDR3 spans 16 amino acids. From germline, CDR1 is SGHAT and CDR2 FQDESV (reference sequence). J gave up 4 bases and V 4 bases, and 10 bases lay outside the gene matches. The CDR3 region is CASSYLPTGGTETQYF. The CDR3 nucleotides read TGTGCCAGCAGCTACCTACCGACAGGGGGAACAGAGACCCAGTACTTC.

V usage is TRBV4-1 and J usage is TRBJ2-5, with 13 bases that match TRBD2. The CDR3 totals 16 residues. The V gene's germline CDR1 is MGHRA and CDR2 YSYEKL. V lost 4 bases, J lost 2 bases, and 4 bases stayed unmatched. CDR3 sequence reads: CASSREGLAGQETQYF. Written as DNA, the CDR3 is TGCGCCAGCAGCCGAGAGGGACTAGCGGGGCAAGAGACCCAGTACTTC.

The chain carries TRBV6-5 and TRBJ1-2; D is uncertain. CDR1 and CDR2 from the germline V gene are MNHEY and SVGAGI. V was trimmed by 5 bases and J by 8 bases, leaving 12 bases between them. This CDR3 contains 12 residues. The CDR3 is CASSTASSGYTF. The CDR3 DNA follows: TGTGCCAGCAGTACAGCCTCCAGCGGCTACACCTTC.